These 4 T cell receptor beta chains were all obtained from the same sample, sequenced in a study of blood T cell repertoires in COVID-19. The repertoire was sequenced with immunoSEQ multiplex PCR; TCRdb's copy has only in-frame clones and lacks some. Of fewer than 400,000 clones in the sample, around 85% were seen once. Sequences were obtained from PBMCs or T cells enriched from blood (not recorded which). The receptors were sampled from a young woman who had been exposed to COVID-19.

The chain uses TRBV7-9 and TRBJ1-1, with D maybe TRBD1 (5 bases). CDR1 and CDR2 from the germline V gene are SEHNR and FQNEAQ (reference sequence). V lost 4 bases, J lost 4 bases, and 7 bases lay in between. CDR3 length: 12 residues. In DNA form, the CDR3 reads TGTGCCAGCAGCTCGGGGGGCACTGAAGCTTTCTTT. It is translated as CASSSGGTEAFF. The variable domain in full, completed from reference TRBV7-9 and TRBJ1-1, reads DTGVSQNPRHKITKRGQNVTFRCDPISEHNRLYWYRQTLGQGPEFLTYFQNEAQLEKSRLLSDRFSAERPKGSFSTLEIQRTEQGDSAMYLCASSSGGTEAFFGQGTRLTVV.

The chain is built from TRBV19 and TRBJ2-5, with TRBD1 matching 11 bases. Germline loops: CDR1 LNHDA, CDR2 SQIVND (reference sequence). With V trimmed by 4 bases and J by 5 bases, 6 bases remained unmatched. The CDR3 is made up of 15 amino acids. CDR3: CASSSGQGASETQYF. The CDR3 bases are TGTGCCAGTAGTAGTGGACAGGGGGCTTCGGAGACCCAGTACTTC.

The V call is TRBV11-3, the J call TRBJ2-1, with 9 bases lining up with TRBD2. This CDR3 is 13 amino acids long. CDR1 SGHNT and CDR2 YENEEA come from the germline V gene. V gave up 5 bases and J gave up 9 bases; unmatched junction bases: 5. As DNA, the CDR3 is TGTGCCAGCAGCGAGAGTAGCGGGGGTGAGCAGTTCTTC. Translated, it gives CASSESSGGEQFF. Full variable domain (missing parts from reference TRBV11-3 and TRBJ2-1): EAGVVQSPRYKIIEKKQPVAFWCNPISGHNTLYWYLQNLGQGPELLIRYENEEAVDDSQLPKDRFSAERLKGVDSTLKIQPAELGDSAVYLCASSESSGGEQFFGPGTRLTVL.

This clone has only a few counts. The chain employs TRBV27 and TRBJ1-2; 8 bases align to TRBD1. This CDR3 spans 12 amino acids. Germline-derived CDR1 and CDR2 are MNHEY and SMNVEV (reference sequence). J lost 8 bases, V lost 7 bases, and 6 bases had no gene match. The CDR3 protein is CASKQGAGGYTF. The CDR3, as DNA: TGTGCCAGCAAGCAGGGGGCCGGGGGCTACACCTTC.